The rows below give T cell receptor beta chains drawn from one sample of a study of cytomegalovirus exposure and HLA in healthy donors. Sequenced by immunoSEQ multiplex PCR; TCRdb stores in-frame clones only, minus some. The table shows 150,000 or so clones, with 65% to 75% occurring only once. Material: PBMCs. The receptors shown here come from a human donor in good health. Both conserved end residues are part of each CDR3. Fields, in order: clone size, V gene, D gene, J gene, CDR3 DNA, CDR3 protein. A D gene is named only where the DNA matches it firmly. Part of the rows lack a size; the others show once, few, many or a class for expanded clones.

.	TRBV19	.	TRBJ2-2	TGTGCCAGTAGTATGTTGCGTTCTGGGGAGCTGTTTTTT	CASSMLRSGELFF
.	TRBV6-5	.	TRBJ1-1	TGTGCCAGCAGTTACTCCCTTCCCGGGAACACTGAAGCTTTCTTT	CASSYSLPGNTEAFF
.	TRBV5-6	TRBD1	TRBJ1-2	TGTGCCAGCAGCTTCCCATTACAGGGGATGAGAAACTATGGCTACACCTTC	CASSFPLQGMRNYGYTF
.	TRBV5-6	TRBD1	TRBJ1-1	TGTGCCAGCAGCTTAACACAGGGGTCTGGCACTGAAGCTTTCTTT	CASSLTQGSGTEAFF
.	TRBV9	.	TRBJ2-1	TGTGCCAGCAGCGCCCCTTGGGGCCGCGGTGAGCAGTTCTTC	CASSAPWGRGEQFF
few	TRBV6-5	TRBD2	TRBJ2-1	TGTGCCAGCAGATTCACTAGCGGGGGGGCCAATGAGCAGTTCTTC	CASRFTSGGANEQFF
.	TRBV27	.	TRBJ1-5	TGTGCCAGCAGTCCCGCCAGTAATCAGCCCCAGCATTTT	CASSPASNQPQHF
.	TRBV6-5	TRBD1	TRBJ2-7	TGTGCCAGCAGTCCGGACAGGGAGCCCTACGAGCAGTACTTC	CASSPDREPYEQYF
few	TRBV7-9	.	TRBJ2-5	TGTGCCAGCAGCTTAAGGGGCGGGGTTGGGGAGACCCAGTACTTC	CASSLRGGVGETQYF
.	TRBV9	TRBD2	TRBJ2-7	TGTGCCAGCAGCGCCGACTTGGGGGGGGGATCGCACGAGCAGTACTTC	CASSADLGGGSHEQYF
.	TRBV2	.	TRBJ1-1	TGTGCCAGCACGTCAGGCCGCTCGAACACTGAAGCTTTCTTT	CASTSGRSNTEAFF
few	TRBV5-5	TRBD1	TRBJ1-2	TGTGCCAGCAGCTTGGACAGGGGCGGCTATGGCTACACCTTC	CASSLDRGGYGYTF
.	TRBV30	TRBD2	TRBJ2-5	TGTGCCTGGAGACCCTTGGGGACTAGCGGTACTCAAGAGACCCAGTACTTC	CAWRPLGTSGTQETQYF
.	TRBV25-1	.	TRBJ1-5	TGTGCCAGCAGTGAGCAGGATTATAGCAATCAGCCCCAGCATTTT	CASSEQDYSNQPQHF
.	TRBV6-4	.	TRBJ1-5	TGTGCCAGCCCTTCAGGCAGGGATTGTGGACGGCCCCAGCATTTT	CASPSGRDCGRPQHF
few	TRBV4-3	TRBD1	TRBJ1-1	TGCGCCAGCAGTCAAGGACCCGGGACAGGGACCACTGAAGCTTTCTTT	CASSQGPGTGTTEAFF
.	TRBV7-3	TRBD1	TRBJ1-5	TGTGCCAGCAGCGCGACAGGGGACCAGCCCCAGCATTTT	CASSATGDQPQHF
.	TRBV30	TRBD2	TRBJ2-7	TGTGCCTGGAGACTAGCGGGGTCCTACGAGCAGTGCTTC	CAWRLAGSYEQCF
.	TRBV9	TRBD1	TRBJ2-6	TGTGCCAGCAGCTCCGGACAGGGAACCTACTCTGGGGCCAACGTCCTGACTTTC	CASSSGQGTYSGANVLTF
.	TRBV29-1	TRBD1	TRBJ2-6	TGCAGCGCCAGGACAGGTCTAAACTCTGGGGCCAACGTCCTGACTTTC	CSARTGLNSGANVLTF
.	TRBV29-1	.	TRBJ1-2	TGCAGCGTTGAAGATTTCTCTAATGGCTACACCTTC	CSVEDFSNGYTF
once	TRBV9	TRBD1	TRBJ2-7	TGTGCCAGCAGCGTTTCCGGGACAGTTAACGAGCAGTACTTC	CASSVSGTVNEQYF
.	TRBV30	.	TRBJ1-1	TGTGCCTGGATGGGGCAGGAGAACACTGAAGCTTTCTTT	CAWMGQENTEAFF
.	TRBV4-3	TRBD1	TRBJ2-3	TGCGCCAGCAGCCCTCTCCGGGACAGGGGCACAGATACGCAGTATTTT	CASSPLRDRGTDTQYF
.	TRBV27	TRBD1	TRBJ2-7	TGTGCCAGCACCGTCGACAGGGACAGCTACGAGCAGTACTTC	CASTVDRDSYEQYF
.	TRBV6-6	.	TRBJ2-1	TGTGCCAGCAGTTACCTTGGACAAGTCAATGAGCAGTTCTTC	CASSYLGQVNEQFF
.	TRBV27	.	TRBJ1-5	TGTGCCAGCAGTTTATCGAACGGGTATCAGCCCCAGCATTTT	CASSLSNGYQPQHF
.	TRBV27	TRBD2	TRBJ2-7	TGTGCCAGCAGTTCCTCCGGGGGGGGGATCGAGCAGTACTTC	CASSSSGGGIEQYF
.	TRBV7-9	TRBD2	TRBJ2-1	TGTGCCAGCCCAGGACTAGCGGGGGGCGCAGAGCAGTTCTTC	CASPGLAGGAEQFF